Listed below are T cell receptor beta chains from one sample, sequenced in a study of blood T cell repertoires in COVID-19. Data came from immunoSEQ multiplex PCR; TCRdb stores just in-frame clones and leaves some out. The sample lists roughly 200,000 clones; 84% were seen once. The source material was peripheral blood. These receptors all stem from a human donor in a cohort sampled during active COVID-19. Both conserved end residues are part of each CDR3. The order of the fields is clone size, V gene, J gene, D gene, CDR3 protein, CDR3 DNA. The D gene is left open where the match is weak. Size values are once, few and many counts, or a class for expanded clones, and some rows have none.

abundance: once; v_gene: TRBV13; j_gene: TRBJ2-7; d_gene: TRBD2; CDR3aa: CASSLEGPGLAGARGSYEQYF; CDR3nt: TGTGCCAGCAGCTTGGAAGGCCCGGGACTAGCGGGAGCTCGGGGCTCCTACGAGCAGTACTTC
abundance: .; v_gene: TRBV6-6; j_gene: TRBJ2-7; d_gene: .; CDR3aa: CASSSGQSLFEQYF; CDR3nt: TGTGCCAGCAGTTCCGGACAGTCGCTGTTCGAGCAGTACTTC
abundance: .; v_gene: TRBV28; j_gene: TRBJ2-7; d_gene: TRBD2; CDR3aa: CASSSGGYEQYF; CDR3nt: TGTGCCAGTTCAAGCGGGGGGTACGAGCAGTACTTC
abundance: .; v_gene: TRBV28; j_gene: TRBJ1-3; d_gene: .; CDR3aa: CASSFQGSGGNTIYF; CDR3nt: TGTGCCAGCAGTTTCCAGGGGTCGGGGGGAAACACCATATATTTT
abundance: .; v_gene: TRBV15; j_gene: TRBJ2-3; d_gene: TRBD2; CDR3aa: CATSRDWASGRTDTQYF; CDR3nt: TGTGCCACCAGCAGAGATTGGGCTAGCGGACGCACAGATACGCAGTATTTT
abundance: .; v_gene: TRBV5-6; j_gene: TRBJ2-7; d_gene: .; CDR3aa: CASSWIHRERDILNF; CDR3nt: TGTGCCAGCAGCTGGATCCACCGAGAACGGGACATCTTGAACTTC
abundance: .; v_gene: TRBV5-1; j_gene: TRBJ2-1; d_gene: TRBD1; CDR3aa: CASSFSGQNNEQFF; CDR3nt: TGCGCCAGCAGCTTTTCGGGACAGAACAATGAGCAGTTCTTC
abundance: once; v_gene: TRBV28; j_gene: TRBJ2-5; d_gene: TRBD1; CDR3aa: CASSSRDRGQETQYF; CDR3nt: TGTGCCAGCAGTTCCCGGGACAGGGGACAAGAGACCCAGTACTTC
abundance: .; v_gene: TRBV5-4; j_gene: TRBJ2-1; d_gene: .; CDR3aa: CASSLRGGPQTYNEQFF; CDR3nt: TGTGCCAGCAGCTTGCGCGGGGGCCCTCAAACCTACAATGAGCAGTTCTTC
abundance: .; v_gene: TRBV29-1; j_gene: TRBJ2-3; d_gene: TRBD2; CDR3aa: CSVEGQRASGGSRGNTQYF; CDR3nt: TGCAGCGTTGAAGGGCAGAGGGCTAGCGGGGGTTCCCGGGGAAATACGCAGTATTTT
abundance: once; v_gene: TRBV12-3/TRBV12-4; j_gene: TRBJ2-5; d_gene: .; CDR3aa: CASSALAETQYF; CDR3nt: TGTGCCAGCTCAGCCCTAGCGGAGACCCAGTACTTC
abundance: .; v_gene: TRBV7-7; j_gene: TRBJ2-5; d_gene: TRBD2; CDR3aa: CASSVGLAGRGWETQYF; CDR3nt: TGTGCTAGCAGCGTAGGATTAGCGGGGCGGGGATGGGAGACCCAGTACTTC
abundance: .; v_gene: TRBV3-1/TRBV3-2; j_gene: TRBJ1-6; d_gene: TRBD1; CDR3aa: CASSQEGRGLSPLHF; CDR3nt: TGTGCCAGCAGCCAAGAGGGCAGGGGGCTCTCCCCCCTCCACTTT
abundance: .; v_gene: TRBV7-9; j_gene: TRBJ2-5; d_gene: .; CDR3aa: CASSLQGREETQYF; CDR3nt: TGTGCCAGCAGCTTACAGGGGAGGGAGGAGACCCAGTACTTC
abundance: many; v_gene: TRBV5-1; j_gene: TRBJ2-7; d_gene: .; CDR3aa: CASSPDNSYEQYF; CDR3nt: TGCGCCAGCAGCCCGGACAACTCCTACGAGCAGTACTTC
abundance: .; v_gene: TRBV11-2; j_gene: TRBJ2-1; d_gene: .; CDR3aa: CASSLDTGSSYNEQFF; CDR3nt: TGTGCCAGCAGCTTAGATACAGGGTCTTCCTACAATGAGCAGTTCTTC
abundance: .; v_gene: TRBV27; j_gene: TRBJ2-6; d_gene: .; CDR3aa: CASSSSFSGANVLTF; CDR3nt: TGTGCCAGCAGTTCTTCCTTCTCTGGGGCCAACGTCCTGACTTTC
abundance: .; v_gene: TRBV4-1; j_gene: TRBJ2-3; d_gene: TRBD2; CDR3aa: CASSQDPGTSGRFGTDTQYF; CDR3nt: TGCGCCAGCAGCCAAGACCCCGGGACTAGCGGGAGGTTCGGCACAGATACGCAGTATTTT
abundance: .; v_gene: TRBV7-6; j_gene: TRBJ1-1; d_gene: TRBD1; CDR3aa: CASSSDRVLNTEAFF; CDR3nt: TGTGCCAGCAGCTCCGACAGGGTGTTGAACACTGAAGCTTTCTTT
abundance: .; v_gene: TRBV27; j_gene: TRBJ2-7; d_gene: TRBD2; CDR3aa: CASSLTLGLAKIQYF; CDR3nt: TGTGCCAGCAGTTTAACCCTGGGACTAGCAAAAATACAGTACTTC
abundance: .; v_gene: TRBV27; j_gene: TRBJ2-1; d_gene: .; CDR3aa: CASSLDRQPRDEQFF; CDR3nt: TGTGCCAGCAGTTTGGACAGACAACCTCGGGATGAGCAGTTCTTC
abundance: .; v_gene: TRBV4-1; j_gene: TRBJ1-2; d_gene: .; CDR3aa: CASSQDRGFYGYTF; CDR3nt: TGCGCCAGCAGCCAAGACAGGGGATTCTATGGCTACACCTTC
abundance: .; v_gene: TRBV5-1; j_gene: TRBJ2-5; d_gene: TRBD1; CDR3aa: CASSVDRAVGWTQYF; CDR3nt: TGCGCCAGCAGCGTGGACAGGGCAGTGGGGTGGACCCAGTACTTC
abundance: .; v_gene: TRBV5-1; j_gene: TRBJ1-1; d_gene: TRBD1; CDR3aa: CASSVGTGNTEAFF; CDR3nt: TGCGCCAGCAGTGTCGGGACAGGGAACACTGAAGCTTTCTTT
abundance: few; v_gene: TRBV14; j_gene: TRBJ2-5; d_gene: .; CDR3aa: CASSQDRGGRRDQETQYF; CDR3nt: TGTGCCAGCAGCCAAGATAGGGGTGGCCGACGTGACCAAGAGACCCAGTACTTC
abundance: .; v_gene: TRBV7-9; j_gene: TRBJ2-7; d_gene: .; CDR3aa: CASSPFPRGTSSYEQYF; CDR3nt: TGTGCCAGCAGCCCCTTCCCGCGGGGGACAAGCTCCTACGAGCAGTACTTC
abundance: .; v_gene: TRBV5-6; j_gene: TRBJ2-7; d_gene: TRBD1; CDR3aa: CASSLVGGQGAYEQYF; CDR3nt: TGTGCCAGCAGCTTGGTCGGGGGACAGGGGGCCTACGAGCAGTACTTC
abundance: once; v_gene: TRBV28; j_gene: TRBJ2-5; d_gene: .; CDR3aa: CASSPKRGGETQYF; CDR3nt: TGTGCCAGCAGCCCAAAGAGGGGGGGAGAGACCCAGTACTTC
abundance: .; v_gene: TRBV28; j_gene: TRBJ1-2; d_gene: .; CDR3aa: CASSGPAGGYGYTF; CDR3nt: TGTGCCAGCAGTGGACCCGCGGGCGGCTATGGCTACACCTTC
abundance: .; v_gene: TRBV24-1; j_gene: TRBJ1-2; d_gene: TRBD1; CDR3aa: CATSDNGQGSYGYTF; CDR3nt: TGTGCCACCAGTGATAACGGACAGGGAAGCTATGGCTACACCTTC
abundance: .; v_gene: TRBV10-2; j_gene: TRBJ2-7; d_gene: .; CDR3aa: CASRGASYEQYF; CDR3nt: TGCGCCAGCAGGGGGGCTTCCTACGAGCAGTACTTC
abundance: .; v_gene: TRBV28; j_gene: TRBJ2-3; d_gene: .; CDR3aa: CASTTLAPLSTDTQYF; CDR3nt: TGTGCCAGCACCACCCTAGCGCCGCTCAGCACAGATACGCAGTATTTT
abundance: .; v_gene: TRBV7-2; j_gene: TRBJ2-7; d_gene: TRBD2; CDR3aa: CASSHRGTSGYEQYF; CDR3nt: TGTGCCAGCAGCCACCGCGGGACTAGCGGCTACGAGCAGTACTTC
abundance: .; v_gene: TRBV6-6; j_gene: TRBJ2-1; d_gene: .; CDR3aa: CASNKGLEGNEQFF; CDR3nt: TGTGCCAGCAATAAAGGCCTAGAGGGCAATGAGCAGTTCTTC
abundance: .; v_gene: TRBV27; j_gene: TRBJ1-6; d_gene: .; CDR3aa: CASKTGLDNSPLHF; CDR3nt: TGTGCCAGCAAAACAGGGCTCGATAATTCACCCCTCCACTTT
abundance: .; v_gene: TRBV19; j_gene: TRBJ1-6; d_gene: TRBD1; CDR3aa: CASQKQGRSPLHF; CDR3nt: TGTGCCAGTCAAAAACAGGGGCGTTCACCCCTCCACTTT
abundance: .; v_gene: TRBV21-1; j_gene: TRBJ1-1; d_gene: .; CDR3aa: CASSKVGPNTEAFF; CDR3nt: TGTGCCAGCAGCAAAGTTGGCCCCAACACTGAAGCTTTCTTT
abundance: .; v_gene: TRBV11-3; j_gene: TRBJ2-2; d_gene: TRBD2; CDR3aa: CASSFSGSSTGELFF; CDR3nt: TGTGCCAGCAGCTTTAGCGGGTCTTCCACCGGGGAGCTGTTTTTT
abundance: .; v_gene: TRBV4-1; j_gene: TRBJ1-5; d_gene: .; CDR3aa: CASSPTGNNQPQHF; CDR3nt: TGCGCCAGCAGCCCTACGGGGAACAATCAGCCCCAGCATTTT
abundance: .; v_gene: TRBV4-1; j_gene: TRBJ1-4; d_gene: .; CDR3aa: CASSQVIGEKLFF; CDR3nt: TGCGCCAGCAGCCAAGTTATCGGGGAAAAACTGTTTTTT
abundance: once; v_gene: TRBV6-6; j_gene: TRBJ1-4; d_gene: .; CDR3aa: CASSPGGNEKLFF; CDR3nt: TGTGCCAGCAGTCCGGGGGGGAATGAAAAACTGTTTTTT
abundance: .; v_gene: TRBV29-1; j_gene: TRBJ2-1; d_gene: .; CDR3aa: CSTLDRNRGEQFF; CDR3nt: TGCAGCACCCTGGACAGAAATAGGGGGGAGCAGTTCTTC
abundance: .; v_gene: TRBV5-1; j_gene: TRBJ2-5; d_gene: TRBD1; CDR3aa: CASSLVGQGGVPRTQYF; CDR3nt: TGCGCCAGCAGCTTGGTGGGACAGGGCGGCGTACCGCGAACCCAGTACTTC
abundance: .; v_gene: TRBV12-3/TRBV12-4; j_gene: TRBJ1-1; d_gene: .; CDR3aa: CASSQTQVEAFF; CDR3nt: TGTGCCAGCAGCCAGACACAGGTTGAAGCTTTCTTT
abundance: .; v_gene: TRBV18; j_gene: TRBJ2-3; d_gene: .; CDR3aa: CASSSTGSTTYTDTQYF; CDR3nt: TGTGCCAGCTCATCAACAGGTTCCACTACCTACACAGATACGCAGTATTTT
abundance: .; v_gene: TRBV2; j_gene: TRBJ1-1; d_gene: .; CDR3aa: CASSRIREREAFF; CDR3nt: TGTGCCAGCAGTAGGATCAGGGAACGGGAAGCTTTCTTT
abundance: .; v_gene: TRBV7-9; j_gene: TRBJ2-1; d_gene: TRBD2; CDR3aa: CASSSRPSGRARYNEQFF; CDR3nt: TGTGCCAGCAGCTCCCGCCCCAGCGGGAGGGCTCGTTACAATGAGCAGTTCTTC
abundance: .; v_gene: TRBV19; j_gene: TRBJ1-1; d_gene: .; CDR3aa: CASSIRGTEAFF; CDR3nt: TGTGCCAGTAGTATTAGGGGTACTGAAGCTTTCTTT
abundance: once; v_gene: TRBV24-1; j_gene: TRBJ2-5; d_gene: .; CDR3aa: CATSDLDSAGGLVGETQYF; CDR3nt: TGTGCCACCAGTGATTTAGATTCGGCAGGGGGACTTGTCGGTGAGACCCAGTACTTC
abundance: .; v_gene: TRBV11-2; j_gene: TRBJ2-7; d_gene: TRBD1; CDR3aa: CASSATIQGGEQYF; CDR3nt: TGTGCCAGCAGCGCAACGATACAGGGGGGCGAGCAGTACTTC
abundance: .; v_gene: TRBV4-1; j_gene: TRBJ2-3; d_gene: TRBD2; CDR3aa: CASSQDGPGLAGTDTQYF; CDR3nt: TGCGCCAGCAGCCAAGATGGGCCGGGACTAGCGGGTACAGATACGCAGTATTTT
abundance: .; v_gene: TRBV27; j_gene: TRBJ2-3; d_gene: TRBD1; CDR3aa: CASSTRQGGTDTQYF; CDR3nt: TGTGCCAGCAGTACAAGACAGGGGGGAACAGATACGCAGTATTTT